The present T cell receptor beta chain was sequenced within a study of blood T cell repertoires in COVID-19. Background on the study: T cells, B-cell-depleted T cells, or PBMCs supplied cDNA or gDNA.

Sequencing used immunoSEQ multiplex PCR; TCRdb keeps in-frame clones, though not all of them. The sample has approximately 100,000 clones; 89% are singletons. Germline V gives CDR1 SGHAT, CDR2 FQDESV (reference sequence). This CDR3 is 14 amino acids long. The ends were cut back, 8 bases at V and 5 bases at J, with 13 bases in the middle. The chain is built from TRBV11-1 and TRBJ1-6; possibly TRBD1 for D (5 bases). This clonotype originated in a woman in her sixties or seventies with acute or convalescent COVID-19. Sequenced material: peripheral blood. In DNA, the CDR3 is TGTGCCAGCGGGGTGACAGATGATAATTCACCCCTCCACTTT. Encoded protein: CASGVTDDNSPLHF.